This T cell receptor (beta chain) is from a study of beta chain features in type 1 diabetes. A few counts support this clone. Its antigen remains unknown. The germline V gene has CDR1 GTSNPN and CDR2 SVGIG (reference sequence). The CDR3 is 13 residues long. Study outcomes and limitations: More deletions and fewer insertions at VDJ junctions were found in patients with type 1 diabetes. Equally in patients and controls, PCR might preferentially amplify shorter templates.

The entirety of the isolated RNA underwent reverse transcription, so expressed TCRB transcripts were sequenced. The study sequenced naive, central memory and regulatory T cell samples to an average of around 3.5 million reads. Using immunoSEQ multiplex PCR, the repertoire was profiled, and TCRdb retains in-frame clones only, with some absent. Among fewer than 200,000 clones listed, around 13% were seen once. Sequences were obtained from central memory CD4+ T cells from blood. The V call is TRBV30, the J call TRBJ1-5; 7 bases match TRBD1. The sequence derives from a woman between 18 and 29 years old in good health. CDR3 sequence: CAGDSRRNQPQHF. The CDR3 DNA reads as TGTGCAGGGGACAGTCGGCGCAATCAGCCCCAGCATTTT.